Listed below are T cell receptor beta chains from one sample, sequenced in a study of identical twins. TCRdb re-derived calls from the 5' RACE reads in MiXCR, one entry per CDR3 protein. This table has roughly 280,000 distinct CDR3 sequences, roughly 8.6% appearing once. The same data also went into a second study, on yellow fever vaccine responses in identical twins.

The sequencing input was CD8+ T cells sorted from blood. Every receptor here comes from a young woman in good health. The conserved cysteine and the conserved F or W are not part of the CDR3 here. Fields, in order: D gene, V gene, J gene, CDR3 protein. The D gene is left open where the match is weak.

D: .
V: TRBV7-3
J: TRBJ2-1
CDR3: ASSFGWSNEQF

D: .
V: TRBV4-3
J: TRBJ2-3
CDR3: ASSQDRSGGPSTDTQY

D: .
V: TRBV29-1
J: TRBJ2-7
CDR3: SVAETATYEQY

D: .
V: TRBV4-1
J: TRBJ2-3
CDR3: ASSQDRTLDTQY

D: TRBD1
V: TRBV10-3
J: TRBJ2-1
CDR3: AISPGQGSGQLIYNEQF

D: TRBD2
V: TRBV29-1
J: TRBJ2-1
CDR3: SVEDLAGGIYNEQF

D: .
V: TRBV23-1
J: TRBJ2-3
CDR3: ASSQSPGGAKTDTQY

D: .
V: TRBV13
J: TRBJ2-1
CDR3: ASSLRDTLYNEQF

D: .
V: TRBV19
J: TRBJ1-5
CDR3: ASSMGRYSNQPQH

D: TRBD2
V: TRBV28
J: TRBJ2-1
CDR3: ASSLLASWREGSGEQF

D: .
V: TRBV24-1
J: TRBJ1-1
CDR3: ATSDLKGTEAF

D: .
V: TRBV27
J: TRBJ1-6
CDR3: ASSPPGNSPLH

D: .
V: TRBV7-9
J: TRBJ2-1
CDR3: ASSATDSEQF

D: TRBD1
V: TRBV5-5
J: TRBJ2-1
CDR3: ASSPFLAGGDEQF

D: .
V: TRBV4-2
J: TRBJ2-7
CDR3: ASSQAAGPTYEQY

D: .
V: TRBV4-3
J: TRBJ2-1
CDR3: ASSQEGSLYNEQF

D: .
V: TRBV20-1
J: TRBJ2-1
CDR3: SARDFYNEQF

D: TRBD2
V: TRBV4-1
J: TRBJ2-1
CDR3: ASSQDVGLAGPYNEQF